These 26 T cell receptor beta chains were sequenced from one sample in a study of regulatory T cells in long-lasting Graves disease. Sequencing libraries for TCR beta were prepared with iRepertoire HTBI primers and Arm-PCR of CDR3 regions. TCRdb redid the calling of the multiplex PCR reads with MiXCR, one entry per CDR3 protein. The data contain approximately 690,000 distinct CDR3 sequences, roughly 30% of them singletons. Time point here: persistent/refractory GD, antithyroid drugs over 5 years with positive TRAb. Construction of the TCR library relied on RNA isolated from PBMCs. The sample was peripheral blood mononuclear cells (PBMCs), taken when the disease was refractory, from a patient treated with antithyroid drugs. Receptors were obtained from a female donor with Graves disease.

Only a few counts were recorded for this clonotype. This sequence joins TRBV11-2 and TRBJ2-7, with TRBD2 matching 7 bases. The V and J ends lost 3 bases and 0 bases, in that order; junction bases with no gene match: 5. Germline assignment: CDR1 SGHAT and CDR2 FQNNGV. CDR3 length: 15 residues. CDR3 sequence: CASSFGGGPSYEQYF. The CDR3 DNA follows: TGTGCCAGCAGCTTTGGGGGGGGTCCCTCCTACGAGCAGTACTTC. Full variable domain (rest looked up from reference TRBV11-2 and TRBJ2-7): EAGVAQSPRYKIIEKRQSVAFWCNPISGHATLYWYQQILGQGPKLLIQFQNNGVVDDSQLPKDRFSAERLKGVDSTLKIQPAKLEDSAVYLCASSFGGGPSYEQYFGPGTRLTVT.

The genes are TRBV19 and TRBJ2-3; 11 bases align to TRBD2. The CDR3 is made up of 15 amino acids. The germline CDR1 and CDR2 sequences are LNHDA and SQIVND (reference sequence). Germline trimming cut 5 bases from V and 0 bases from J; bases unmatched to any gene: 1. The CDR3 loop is CASSPSGGSTDTQYF. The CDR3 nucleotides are TGTGCCAGTAGTCCTAGCGGGGGGAGCACAGATACGCAGTATTTT.

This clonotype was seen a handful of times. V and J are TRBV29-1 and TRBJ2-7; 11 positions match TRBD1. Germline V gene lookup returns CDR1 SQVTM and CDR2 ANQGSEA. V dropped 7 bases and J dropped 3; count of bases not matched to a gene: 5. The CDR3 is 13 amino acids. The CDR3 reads CSAGTGGYYEQYF. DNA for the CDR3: TGCAGCGCCGGGACAGGGGGTTACTACGAGCAGTACTTC.

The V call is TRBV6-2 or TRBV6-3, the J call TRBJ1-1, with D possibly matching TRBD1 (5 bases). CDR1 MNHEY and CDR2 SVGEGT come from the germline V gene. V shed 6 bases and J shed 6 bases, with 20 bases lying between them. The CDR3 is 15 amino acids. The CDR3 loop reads CASRPNIARGSEAFF. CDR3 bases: TGTGCCAGCAGACCTAATATAGCCCGGGGCTCTGAAGCTTTCTTT.

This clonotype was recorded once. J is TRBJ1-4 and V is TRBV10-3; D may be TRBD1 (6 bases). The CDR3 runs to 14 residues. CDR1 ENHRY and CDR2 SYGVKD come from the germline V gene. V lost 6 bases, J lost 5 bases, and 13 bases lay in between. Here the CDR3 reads CAISRTEPNEKLFF. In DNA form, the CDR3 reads TGTGCCATCAGCCGGACAGAACCAAATGAAAAACTGTTTTTT.

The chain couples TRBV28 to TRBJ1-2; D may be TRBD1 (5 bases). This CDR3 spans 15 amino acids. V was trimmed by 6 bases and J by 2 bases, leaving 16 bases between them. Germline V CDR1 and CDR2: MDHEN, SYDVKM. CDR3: CASSPGGKNNYGYTF. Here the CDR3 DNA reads TGTGCCAGCAGCCCGGGGGGGAAAAACAACTATGGCTACACCTTC.

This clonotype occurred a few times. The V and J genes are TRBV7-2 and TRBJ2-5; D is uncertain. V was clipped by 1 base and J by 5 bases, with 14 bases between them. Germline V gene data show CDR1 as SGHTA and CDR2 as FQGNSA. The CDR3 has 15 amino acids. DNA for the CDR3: TGTGCCAGCAGCTTAGTAGGTTCGGTTGAGGAGACCCAGTACTTC. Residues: CASSLVGSVEETQYF.

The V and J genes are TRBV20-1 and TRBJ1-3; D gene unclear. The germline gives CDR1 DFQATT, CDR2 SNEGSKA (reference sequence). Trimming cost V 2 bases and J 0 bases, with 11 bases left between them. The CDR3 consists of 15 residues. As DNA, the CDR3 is TGCAGTGCTAGATCGAAGTCGGCCTCTGGAAACACCATATATTTT. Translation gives CSARSKSASGNTIYF.

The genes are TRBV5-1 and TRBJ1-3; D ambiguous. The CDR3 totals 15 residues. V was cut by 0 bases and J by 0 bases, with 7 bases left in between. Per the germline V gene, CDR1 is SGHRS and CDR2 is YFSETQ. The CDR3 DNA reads TGCGCCAGCAGCTTGGGACTGCTCTCTGGAAACACCATATATTTT. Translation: CASSLGLLSGNTIYF.

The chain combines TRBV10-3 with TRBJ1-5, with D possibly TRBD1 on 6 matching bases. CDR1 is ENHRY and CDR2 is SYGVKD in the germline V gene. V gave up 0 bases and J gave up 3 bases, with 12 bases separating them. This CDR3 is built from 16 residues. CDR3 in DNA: TGTGCCATCAGTGAGTCGAGCTGGGGGCCCAATCAGCCCCAGCATTTT. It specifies CAISESSWGPNQPQHF.

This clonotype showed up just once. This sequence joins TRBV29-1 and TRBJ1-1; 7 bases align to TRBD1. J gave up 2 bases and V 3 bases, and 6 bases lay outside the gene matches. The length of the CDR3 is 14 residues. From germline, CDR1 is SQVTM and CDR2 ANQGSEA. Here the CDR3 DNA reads TGCAGCGTTGACAGGGGGAGTAGAAACACTGAAGCTTTCTTT. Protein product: CSVDRGSRNTEAFF.

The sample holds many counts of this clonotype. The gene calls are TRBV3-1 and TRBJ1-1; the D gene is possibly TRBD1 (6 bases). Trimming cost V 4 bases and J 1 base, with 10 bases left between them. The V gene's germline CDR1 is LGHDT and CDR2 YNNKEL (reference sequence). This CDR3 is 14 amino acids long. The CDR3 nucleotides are TGTGCCAGCAGCCCGCGGGACAAGAACACTGAAGCTTTCTTT. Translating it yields CASSPRDKNTEAFF.

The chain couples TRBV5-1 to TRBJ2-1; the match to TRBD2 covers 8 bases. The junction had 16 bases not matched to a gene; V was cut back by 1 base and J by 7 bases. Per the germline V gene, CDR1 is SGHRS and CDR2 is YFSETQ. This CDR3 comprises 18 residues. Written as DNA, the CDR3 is TGCGCCAGCAGCTTGCTGAAACCTCCTTATCGGGGGGGGAATGAGCAGTTCTTC. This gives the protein CASSLLKPPYRGGNEQFF.

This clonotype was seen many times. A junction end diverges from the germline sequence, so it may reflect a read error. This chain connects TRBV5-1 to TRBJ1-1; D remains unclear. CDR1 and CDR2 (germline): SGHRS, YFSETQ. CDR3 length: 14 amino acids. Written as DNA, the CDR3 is TGTGCCAGCAGCTTCGGTGGATTGAACACTGAAGCTTTCTTT. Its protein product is CASSFGGLNTEAFF.

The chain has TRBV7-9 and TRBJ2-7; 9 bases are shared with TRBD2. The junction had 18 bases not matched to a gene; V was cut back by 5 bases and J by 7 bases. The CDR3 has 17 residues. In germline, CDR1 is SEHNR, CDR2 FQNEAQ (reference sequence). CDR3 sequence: CASSPLILRREGNEQYF. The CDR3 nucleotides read TGTGCCAGCAGCCCACTTATATTGCGGCGGGAGGGAAATGAGCAGTACTTC.

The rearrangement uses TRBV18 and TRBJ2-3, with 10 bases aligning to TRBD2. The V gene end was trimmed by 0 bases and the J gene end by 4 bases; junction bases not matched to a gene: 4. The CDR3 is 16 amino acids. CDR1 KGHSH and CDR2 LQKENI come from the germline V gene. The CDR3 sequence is CASSPPVLAGADTQYF. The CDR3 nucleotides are TGTGCCAGCTCACCACCGGTTCTAGCGGGAGCAGATACGCAGTATTTT.

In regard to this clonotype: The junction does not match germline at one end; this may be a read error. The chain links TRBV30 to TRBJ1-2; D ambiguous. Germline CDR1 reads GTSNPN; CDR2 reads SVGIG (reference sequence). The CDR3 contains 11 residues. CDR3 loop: CAWGVPEGYTF. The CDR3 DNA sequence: TGTGCCTGGGGTGTACCTGAAGGCTACACCTTC.

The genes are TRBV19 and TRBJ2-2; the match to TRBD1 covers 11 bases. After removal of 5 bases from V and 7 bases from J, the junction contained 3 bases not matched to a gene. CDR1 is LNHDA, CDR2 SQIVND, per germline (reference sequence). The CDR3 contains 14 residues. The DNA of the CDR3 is TGTGCCAGTAGTGGACAGGGGGCTGTCGGGGAGCTGTTTTTT. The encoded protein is CASSGQGAVGELFF.

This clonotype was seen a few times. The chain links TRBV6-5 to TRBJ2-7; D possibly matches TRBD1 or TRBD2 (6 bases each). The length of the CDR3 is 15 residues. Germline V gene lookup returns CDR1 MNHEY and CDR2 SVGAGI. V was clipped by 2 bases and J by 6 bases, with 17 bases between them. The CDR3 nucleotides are TGTGCCAGCAGTTACGAGGGCAGGGGAGGACGCGAGCAGTACTTC. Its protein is CASSYEGRGGREQYF.

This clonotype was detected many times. The CDR3 spells CASSEGVLDEKLFF. The CDR3 bases are TGTGCCAGCAGTGAAGGAGTGTTGGATGAAAAACTGTTTTTT. This sequence joins TRBV6-1 and TRBJ1-4; no reliable D call. This CDR3 region has 14 residues. Germline assignment: CDR1 MNHNS and CDR2 SASEGT. With 1 base removed from V and 6 bases from J, the gap between germline ends came to 9 bases.

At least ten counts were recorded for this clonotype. CDR3 protein: CASMVGTRQETQYF. For the CDR3, the DNA is TGTGCCAGCATGGTCGGGACACGCCAAGAGACCCAGTACTTC. V and J are TRBV6-1 and TRBJ2-5; maybe TRBD1 (6 bases). Trimming cost V 7 bases and J 1 base, with 13 bases left between them. Germline lookup yields CDR1 MNHNS and CDR2 SASEGT. The CDR3 is 14 residues long.

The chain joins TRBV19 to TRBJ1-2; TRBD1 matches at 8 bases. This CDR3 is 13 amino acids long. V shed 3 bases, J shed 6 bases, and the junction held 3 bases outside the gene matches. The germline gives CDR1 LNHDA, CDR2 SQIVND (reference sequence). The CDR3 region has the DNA TGTGCCAGTAGTATTCAGGGGGCTCATGGCTACACCTTC. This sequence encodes CASSIQGAHGYTF.

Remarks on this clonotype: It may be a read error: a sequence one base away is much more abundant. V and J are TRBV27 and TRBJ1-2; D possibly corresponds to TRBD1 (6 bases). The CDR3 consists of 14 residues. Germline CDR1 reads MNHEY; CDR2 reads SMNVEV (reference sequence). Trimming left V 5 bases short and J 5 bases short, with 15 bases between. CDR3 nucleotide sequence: TGTGCCAGCAGTATAAAAGGGGGGTCATATGGCTACACCTTC. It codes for CASSIKGGSYGYTF.

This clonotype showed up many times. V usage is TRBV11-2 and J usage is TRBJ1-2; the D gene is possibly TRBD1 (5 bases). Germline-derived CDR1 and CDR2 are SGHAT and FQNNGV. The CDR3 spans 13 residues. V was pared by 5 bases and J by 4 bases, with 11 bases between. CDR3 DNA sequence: TGTGCCAGCAGCATGGGACGGCCCTATGGCTACACCTTC. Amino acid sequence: CASSMGRPYGYTF.

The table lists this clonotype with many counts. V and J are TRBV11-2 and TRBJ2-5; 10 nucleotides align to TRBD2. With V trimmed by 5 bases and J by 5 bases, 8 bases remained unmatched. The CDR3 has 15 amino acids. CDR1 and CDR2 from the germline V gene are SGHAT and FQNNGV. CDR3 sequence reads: CASSPQAGGPETQYF. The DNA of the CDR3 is TGTGCCAGCAGCCCACAAGCGGGAGGGCCGGAGACCCAGTACTTC. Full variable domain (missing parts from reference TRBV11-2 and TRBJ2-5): EAGVAQSPRYKIIEKRQSVAFWCNPISGHATLYWYQQILGQGPKLLIQFQNNGVVDDSQLPKDRFSAERLKGVDSTLKIQPAKLEDSAVYLCASSPQAGGPETQYFGPGTRLLVL.

The CDR3 sequence is CASSFDRNSGNTIYF. DNA for the CDR3: TGTGCCAGCAGTTTTGACAGGAACTCTGGAAACACCATATATTTT. The chain links TRBV12-3 or TRBV12-4 to TRBJ1-3; tentative D call: TRBD1 (6 bases). The ends were cut back, 3 bases at V and 0 bases at J, with 9 bases in the middle. This CDR3 is 15 amino acids long.